Listed below are T cell receptor beta chains from one sample, sequenced in a study of blood T cells in healthy people across ages. MiXCR, run by TCRdb on the 5' RACE reads, gives a single entry per CDR3 protein. The sample shows approximately 1.5 million distinct CDR3 sequences, about 32% of them seen only once. What was sequenced was blood. These TCRs come from a woman aged 25 to 39 in good health. The CDR3 runs from the conserved cysteine through the conserved F or W. A D gene is named only where the DNA matches it firmly. Clone size is not always given. Where it is, it says once, few, many or a class for expanded clones.

V,size,J,D,CDR3,DNA
TRBV20-1,few,TRBJ1-4,.,CSARDRQPATNEKLFF,TGCAGTGCTAGAGATCGACAGCCAGCAACTAATGAAAAACTGTTTTTT
TRBV28,.,TRBJ1-5,.,CASSSPTGSQPQHF,TGTGCCAGCAGTTCTCCCACAGGGTCTCAGCCCCAGCATTTT
TRBV20-1,many,TRBJ1-6,.,CSAHTGSYNSPLHF,TGCAGTGCGCACACAGGCTCCTATAATTCACCCCTCCACTTT
TRBV3-1,few,TRBJ1-1,.,CASSQGKGGAFF,TGTGCCAGCAGCCAAGGGAAGGGGGGAGCTTTCTTT
TRBV20-1,few,TRBJ2-1,TRBD2,CSAIGSGANNEQFF,TGCAGTGCTATCGGAAGCGGGGCAAACAATGAGCAGTTCTTC
TRBV20-1,.,TRBJ2-1,.,CSVRTIGSTYNEQFF,TGCAGTGTTAGAACGATTGGCAGCACCTACAATGAGCAGTTCTTC
TRBV20-1,.,TRBJ1-5,TRBD1,CSARGGTGYSNQPQHF,TGCAGTGCTAGAGGAGGGACAGGGTATAGCAATCAGCCCCAGCATTTT
TRBV7-3,many,TRBJ2-5,TRBD2,CASSPVLAGAQETQYF,TGTGCCAGCAGCCCCGTACTAGCGGGGGCTCAAGAGACCCAGTACTTC
TRBV12-3/TRBV12-4,few,TRBJ1-2,.,CASSRQTGYYGYTF,TGTGCCAGCAGTCGACAGACAGGCTACTATGGCTACACCTTC
TRBV12-3/TRBV12-4,many,TRBJ2-3,.,CASTSPRGGSDTQYF,TGTGCCAGCACCTCTCCGAGGGGGGGCTCAGATACGCAGTATTTT
TRBV20-1,few,TRBJ2-2,TRBD2,CSAGLAGIGGELFF,TGCAGTGCAGGACTAGCGGGCATCGGCGGGGAGCTGTTTTTT
TRBV20-1,few,TRBJ1-5,.,CSASGTLHDSNQPQHF,TGCAGTGCCTCCGGGACCCTTCACGATAGCAATCAGCCCCAGCATTTT
TRBV2,.,TRBJ2-1,.,CASTEGRGPYNEQFF,TGTGCCAGCACCGAGGGGCGGGGGCCCTACAATGAGCAGTTCTTC
TRBV7-9,few,TRBJ2-1,.,CASSPPTSYNEQFF,TGTGCCAGCAGCCCGCCGACCTCCTACAATGAGCAGTTCTTC
TRBV7-2,.,TRBJ2-5,.,CASSSGGAGVTQYF,TGTGCCAGCAGCTCTGGGGGGGCGGGGGTTACCCAGTACTTC
TRBV5-1,few,TRBJ1-4,TRBD1,CASSLEPPGQGTGAEKLFF,TGCGCCAGCAGCTTGGAGCCTCCGGGACAGGGGACGGGAGCTGAAAAACTGTTTTTT
TRBV4-1,.,TRBJ1-5,.,CASSYRGEGQPQHF,TGCGCCAGCAGCTATAGGGGGGAGGGTCAGCCCCAGCATTTT
TRBV20-1,few,TRBJ1-5,.,CSARKARDQPQHF,TGCAGTGCTAGAAAGGCCCGGGATCAGCCCCAGCATTTT
TRBV27,few,TRBJ2-3,.,CASSFYGGTDTQYF,TGTGCCAGCAGTTTTTACGGAGGCACAGATACGCAGTATTTT
TRBV20-1,few,TRBJ2-1,TRBD2,CSARDRVLAGNEQFF,TGCAGTGCTAGAGATCGCGTATTAGCGGGTAATGAGCAGTTCTTC
TRBV5-1,few,TRBJ1-2,TRBD1,CASSPWTGSNYGYTF,TGCGCCAGCAGCCCATGGACAGGGTCTAACTATGGCTACACCTTC
TRBV27,.,TRBJ2-1,TRBD2,CASSSPSGREGEVDEQFF,TGTGCCAGCAGTTCCCCCAGCGGGAGAGAAGGTGAGGTCGATGAGCAGTTCTTC
TRBV20-1,few,TRBJ1-6,TRBD1,CSAGTGGGNSPLHF,TGCAGTGCCGGGACAGGGGGAGGTAATTCACCCCTCCACTTT
TRBV20-1,.,TRBJ1-4,.,CRARVLNEKLFF,TGCAGGGCTAGAGTTCTTAATGAAAAACTGTTTTTT
TRBV7-9,few,TRBJ1-4,.,CASSFSAGAGEKLFF,TGTGCCAGCAGCTTCTCCGCAGGGGCTGGAGAAAAACTGTTTTTT
TRBV3-1,.,TRBJ2-1,TRBD1,CASSQDPQGANNEQFF,TGTGCCAGCAGCCAAGACCCACAGGGGGCTAACAATGAGCAGTTCTTC
TRBV9,.,TRBJ2-3,TRBD1,CASSVAAGDRSQDTQYF,TGTGCCAGCAGCGTAGCCGCAGGGGACAGGTCCCAAGATACGCAGTATTTT
TRBV7-9,.,TRBJ2-3,.,CSSSLDLDTQYF,TGTTCCAGCAGCTTGGACCTAGATACGCAGTATTTT
TRBV7-2,.,TRBJ2-3,.,CASSFDGSPSTDTQYF,TGTGCCAGCAGCTTCGACGGGTCACCTAGCACAGATACGCAGTATTTT
TRBV4-1,.,TRBJ2-2,TRBD2,CASSQDPTSGGLFF,TGCGCCAGCAGCCAAGACCCGACTAGCGGGGGGCTGTTTTTT
TRBV12-3/TRBV12-4,.,TRBJ1-3,.,CASSSSSDGNTIYF,TGTGCCAGCAGTTCCTCGTCTGACGGAAACACCATATATTTT
TRBV20-1,few,TRBJ1-2,.,CSARAPGLRGGYTF,TGCAGTGCTCGCGCTCCGGGACTACGGGGTGGCTACACCTTC
TRBV30,.,TRBJ2-3,TRBD1,CAWTVGQGYTDTQYF,TGTGCCTGGACCGTGGGACAGGGATACACAGATACGCAGTATTTT
TRBV29-1,many,TRBJ2-7,TRBD2,CSVSVRAGKIYEQYF,TGCAGCGTTTCCGTCAGAGCGGGAAAGATTTACGAGCAGTACTTC
TRBV4-2,few,TRBJ2-5,.,CASSQAAQETQYF,TGTGCCAGCAGCCAAGCAGCTCAAGAGACCCAGTACTTC
TRBV2,.,TRBJ2-7,.,CASSESLTSIEGEQYF,TGTGCCAGCAGTGAAAGTCTAACTAGTATAGAGGGCGAGCAGTACTTC
TRBV4-2,many,TRBJ2-7,TRBD1,CASSQEDRAMGEQYF,TGTGCCAGCAGCCAAGAGGACAGGGCCATGGGCGAGCAGTACTTC
TRBV2,few,TRBJ2-1,TRBD1,CASSLVPGQGYSYNEQFF,TGTGCCAGCAGTCTGGTCCCGGGACAGGGATACTCCTACAATGAGCAGTTCTTC
TRBV6-2/TRBV6-3,few,TRBJ2-3,.,CASSPRMGSTDTQYF,TGTGCCAGCAGTCCTCGGATGGGAAGCACAGATACGCAGTATTTT
TRBV10-1,.,TRBJ2-1,.,CALTVENSYNEQFF,TGCGCCCTCACAGTGGAAAACTCCTACAATGAGCAGTTCTTC
TRBV28,once,TRBJ2-5,.,CVSWDIEETQYF,TGTGTCAGCTGGGACATCGAGGAGACCCAGTACTTC
TRBV13,.,TRBJ2-1,.,CASSLEPWNEQFF,TGTGCCAGCAGCTTAGAGCCCTGGAATGAGCAGTTCTTC
TRBV28,many,TRBJ2-3,.,CATTGSPIYTQYF,TGTGCCACGACCGGGTCCCCCATCTATACGCAGTATTTT
TRBV5-1,few,TRBJ2-3,TRBD1,CASSLGDRGDTQYF,TGCGCCAGCAGCCTAGGGGACAGGGGAGATACGCAGTATTTT
TRBV4-2,.,TRBJ2-1,.,CASSPAGTGIKEQFF,TGTGCCAGCAGCCCCGCCGGGACGGGGATTAAGGAGCAGTTCTTC
TRBV5-6,.,TRBJ2-7,TRBD1,CASSGQVTYEQYF,TGTGCCAGCAGCGGACAGGTAACCTACGAGCAGTACTTC
TRBV7-3,.,TRBJ2-3,.,CASSLTRASTDTQYF,TGTGCCAGCAGCTTAACGAGGGCTAGCACAGATACGCAGTATTTT
TRBV5-8,.,TRBJ2-6,TRBD1,CASSYDRVLVGANVLTF,TGTGCCAGCAGCTATGACAGGGTTTTGGTTGGGGCCAACGTCCTGACTTTC
TRBV5-1,many,TRBJ2-7,.,CASSLIGTSYEQYF,TGCGCCAGCAGCTTGATCGGGACCTCCTACGAGCAGTACTTC
TRBV20-1,.,TRBJ2-3,TRBD2,CSDGTSGGTTDTQYF,TGCAGTGATGGGACTAGCGGGGGGACCACAGATACGCAGTATTTT
TRBV29-1,.,TRBJ1-2,.,CSAAGTYGYTF,TGCAGCGCTGCTGGGACCTATGGCTACACCTTC
TRBV6-5,.,TRBJ1-5,.,CASSPITGGGFSPQHF,TGTGCCAGCAGTCCGATCACTGGGGGCGGATTCTCGCCCCAGCATTTT
TRBV27,.,TRBJ2-6,.,CASRGDNRAQYSGANVLTF,TGTGCCAGCAGAGGGGACAACAGGGCCCAGTACTCTGGGGCCAACGTCCTGACTTTC
TRBV4-1,.,TRBJ2-7,TRBD2,CASSPSGGWGNEQYF,TGCGCCAGCAGCCCTTCGGGGGGTTGGGGCAACGAGCAGTACTTC
TRBV20-1,few,TRBJ1-2,.,CSAQARGREGYGYTF,TGCAGTGCTCAAGCCCGGGGGCGCGAAGGCTATGGCTACACCTTC
TRBV12-3/TRBV12-4,few,TRBJ2-1,TRBD2,CASSRGLAGANEQFF,TGTGCCAGCAGTCGAGGACTAGCGGGAGCCAATGAGCAGTTCTTC
TRBV15,.,TRBJ2-4,.,CATSRDGPGMYF,TGTGCCACCAGCAGAGATGGGCCAGGGATGTACTTC
TRBV6-5,many,TRBJ2-1,.,CASASGHSYNEQFF,TGTGCCAGCGCGAGCGGGCACTCCTACAATGAGCAGTTCTTC